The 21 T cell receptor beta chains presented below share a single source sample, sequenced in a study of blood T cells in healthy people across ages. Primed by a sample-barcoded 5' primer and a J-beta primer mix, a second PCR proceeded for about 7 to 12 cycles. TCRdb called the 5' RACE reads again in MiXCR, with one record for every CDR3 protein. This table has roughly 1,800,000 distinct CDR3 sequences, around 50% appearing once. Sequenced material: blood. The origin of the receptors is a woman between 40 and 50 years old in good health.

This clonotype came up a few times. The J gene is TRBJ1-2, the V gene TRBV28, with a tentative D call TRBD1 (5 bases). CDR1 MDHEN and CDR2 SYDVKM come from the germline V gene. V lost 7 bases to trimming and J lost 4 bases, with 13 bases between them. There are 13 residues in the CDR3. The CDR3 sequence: CASTGRSTYGYTF. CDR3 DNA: TGTGCCAGCACGGGGCGGTCGACCTATGGCTACACCTTC.

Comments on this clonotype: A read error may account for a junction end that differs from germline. The CDR3: CASSTAGLSTDTRYF. CDR3 coding DNA: TGTGCCAGCAGCACAGCGGGTCTTAGCACAGATACGCGGTATTTT. This rearrangement joins TRBV9 to TRBJ2-3, with TRBD2 as a possible D gene (6 bases). The germline V gene encodes CDR1 SGDLS and CDR2 YYNGEE. The CDR3 sequence is 15 residues long.

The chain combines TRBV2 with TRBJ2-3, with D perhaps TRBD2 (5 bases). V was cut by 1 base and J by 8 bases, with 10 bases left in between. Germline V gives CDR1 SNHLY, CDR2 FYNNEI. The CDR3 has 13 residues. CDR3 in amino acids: CASSEGPSPTQYF. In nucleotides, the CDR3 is TGTGCCAGCAGTGAAGGACCTAGCCCTACGCAGTATTTT.

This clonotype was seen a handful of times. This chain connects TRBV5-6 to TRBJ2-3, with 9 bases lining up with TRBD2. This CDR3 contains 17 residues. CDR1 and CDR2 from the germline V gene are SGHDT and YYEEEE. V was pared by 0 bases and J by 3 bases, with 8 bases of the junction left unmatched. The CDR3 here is CASSLDVWLAGTDTQYF. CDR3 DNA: TGTGCCAGCAGCTTGGACGTGTGGCTAGCGGGGACAGATACGCAGTATTTT.

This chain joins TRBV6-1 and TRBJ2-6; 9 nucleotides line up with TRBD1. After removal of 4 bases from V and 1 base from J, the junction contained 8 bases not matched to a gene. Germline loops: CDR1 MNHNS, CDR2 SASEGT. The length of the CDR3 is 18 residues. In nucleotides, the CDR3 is TGTGCCAGCAGTGGGTGGGACAGGGCTTTTTCTGGGGCCAACGTCCTGACTTTC. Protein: CASSGWDRAFSGANVLTF.

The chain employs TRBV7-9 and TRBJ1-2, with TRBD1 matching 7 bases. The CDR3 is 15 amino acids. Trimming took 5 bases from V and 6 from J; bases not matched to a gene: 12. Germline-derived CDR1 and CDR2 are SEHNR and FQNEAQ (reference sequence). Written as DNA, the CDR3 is TGTGCCAGCAGCCCATACAGGGGTGAAATGGATGGCTACACCTTC. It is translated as CASSPYRGEMDGYTF.

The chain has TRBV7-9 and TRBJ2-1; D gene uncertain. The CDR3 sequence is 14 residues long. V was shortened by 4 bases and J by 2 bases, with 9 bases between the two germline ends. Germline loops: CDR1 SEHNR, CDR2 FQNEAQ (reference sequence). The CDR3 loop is CASSSAVTYNEQFF. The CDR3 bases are TGTGCCAGCAGCTCTGCTGTAACCTACAATGAGCAGTTCTTC.

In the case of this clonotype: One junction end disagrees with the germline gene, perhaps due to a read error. CDR3 region: CANSLGQGAKNSPLHF. DNA of the CDR3: TGTGCCAACAGCTTAGGACAGGGGGCTAAGAATTCACCCCTCCACTTT. This chain uses TRBV11-1 with TRBJ1-6; 11 bases fit TRBD1. This CDR3 contains 16 residues. Germline CDR1 and CDR2: SGHAT and FQDESV (reference sequence).

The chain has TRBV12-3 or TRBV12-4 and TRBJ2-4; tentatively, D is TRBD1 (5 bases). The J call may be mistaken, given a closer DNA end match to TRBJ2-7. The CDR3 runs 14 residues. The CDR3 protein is CASSFGQLSYEQYF. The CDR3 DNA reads TGTGCCAGCAGTTTCGGACAACTCAGCTACGAGCAGTACTTC.

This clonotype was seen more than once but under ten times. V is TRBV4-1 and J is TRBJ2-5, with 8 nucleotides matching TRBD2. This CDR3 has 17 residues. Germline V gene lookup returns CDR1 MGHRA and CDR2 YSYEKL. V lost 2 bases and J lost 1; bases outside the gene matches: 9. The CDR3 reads CASSQSSAGGIQETQYF. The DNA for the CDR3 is TGCGCCAGCAGCCAATCTAGTGCGGGGGGCATCCAAGAGACCCAGTACTTC.

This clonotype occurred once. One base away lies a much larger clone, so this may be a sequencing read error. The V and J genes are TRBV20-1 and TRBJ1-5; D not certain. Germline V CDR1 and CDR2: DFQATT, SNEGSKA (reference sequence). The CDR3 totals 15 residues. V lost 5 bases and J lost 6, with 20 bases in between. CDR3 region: CSAAEDQEVSQPQHF. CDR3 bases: TGCAGTGCTGCGGAGGACCAGGAAGTAAGTCAGCCCCAGCATTTT.

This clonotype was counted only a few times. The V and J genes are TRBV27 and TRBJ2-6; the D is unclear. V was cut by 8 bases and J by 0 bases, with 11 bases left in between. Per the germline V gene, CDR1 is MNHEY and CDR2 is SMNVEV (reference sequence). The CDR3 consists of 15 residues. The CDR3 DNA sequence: TGTGCCAGCGATCATCCAGTCTCTGGGGCCAACGTCCTGACTTTC. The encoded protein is CASDHPVSGANVLTF.

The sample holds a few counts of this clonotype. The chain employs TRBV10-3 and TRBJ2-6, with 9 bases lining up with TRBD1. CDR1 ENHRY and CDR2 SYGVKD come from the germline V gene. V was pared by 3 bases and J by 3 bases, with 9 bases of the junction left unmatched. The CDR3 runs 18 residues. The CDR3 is CAISDPGQGPLGANVLTF. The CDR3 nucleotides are TGTGCCATCAGTGATCCGGGACAGGGCCCTCTTGGGGCCAACGTCCTGACTTTC.

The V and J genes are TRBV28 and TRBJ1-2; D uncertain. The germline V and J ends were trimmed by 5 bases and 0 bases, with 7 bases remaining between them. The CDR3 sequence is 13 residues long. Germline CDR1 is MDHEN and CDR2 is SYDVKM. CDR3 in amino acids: CASSEHPNYGYTF. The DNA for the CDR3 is TGTGCCAGCAGTGAACACCCTAACTATGGCTACACCTTC.

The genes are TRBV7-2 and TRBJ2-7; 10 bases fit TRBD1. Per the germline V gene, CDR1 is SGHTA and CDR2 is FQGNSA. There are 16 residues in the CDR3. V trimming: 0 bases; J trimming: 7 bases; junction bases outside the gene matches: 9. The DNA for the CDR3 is TGTGCCAGCAGCTTAGCGAGGAGGACAGGGGGAATGGAGCAGTACTTC. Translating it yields CASSLARRTGGMEQYF.

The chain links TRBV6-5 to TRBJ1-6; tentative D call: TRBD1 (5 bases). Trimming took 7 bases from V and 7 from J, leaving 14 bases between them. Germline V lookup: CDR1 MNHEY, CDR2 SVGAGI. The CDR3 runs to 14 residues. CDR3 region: CASTRGQGNSPLHF. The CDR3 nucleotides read TGTGCCAGCACTCGAGGGCAGGGAAATTCACCCCTCCACTTT.

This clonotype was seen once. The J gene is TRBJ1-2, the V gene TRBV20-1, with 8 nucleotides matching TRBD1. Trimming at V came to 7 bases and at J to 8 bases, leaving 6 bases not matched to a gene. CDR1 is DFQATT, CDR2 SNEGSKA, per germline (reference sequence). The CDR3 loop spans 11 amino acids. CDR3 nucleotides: TGCAGTGGGGACAGGAATGAAGGCTACACCTTC. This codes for CSGDRNEGYTF.

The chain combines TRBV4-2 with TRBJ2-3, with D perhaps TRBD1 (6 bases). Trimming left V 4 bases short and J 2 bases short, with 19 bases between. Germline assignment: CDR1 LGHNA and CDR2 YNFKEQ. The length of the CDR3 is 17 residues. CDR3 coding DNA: TGTGCCAGCAGCCGAGAAGCAGACAGGCGCCTCACAGATACGCAGTATTTT. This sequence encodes CASSREADRRLTDTQYF.

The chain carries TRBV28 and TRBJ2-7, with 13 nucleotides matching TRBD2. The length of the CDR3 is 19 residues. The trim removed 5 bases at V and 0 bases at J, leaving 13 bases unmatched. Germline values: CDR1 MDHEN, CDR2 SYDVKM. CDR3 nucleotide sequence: TGTGCCAGCAGTCTCACAGTACTAGCGGGGGGGCGTACCTCCTACGAGCAGTACTTC. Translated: CASSLTVLAGGRTSYEQYF.

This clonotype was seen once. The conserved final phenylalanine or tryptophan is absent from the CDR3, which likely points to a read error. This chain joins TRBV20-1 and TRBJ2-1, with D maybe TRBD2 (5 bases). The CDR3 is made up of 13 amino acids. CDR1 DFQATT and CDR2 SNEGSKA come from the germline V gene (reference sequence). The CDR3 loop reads CSASRQAHNEQFL. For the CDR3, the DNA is TGCAGCGCTAGCCGGCAGGCCCACAATGAGCAGTTCTTG.

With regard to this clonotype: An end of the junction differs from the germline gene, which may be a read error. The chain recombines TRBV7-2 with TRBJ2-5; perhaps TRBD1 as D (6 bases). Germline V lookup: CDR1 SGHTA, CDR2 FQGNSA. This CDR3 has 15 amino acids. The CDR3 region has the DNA TGTGCCGGCAGTTCCGAACAGGGACCTCAAGAGACCCAGTACTTC. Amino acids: CAGSSEQGPQETQYF.